The clone carrying this TCR beta chain was seen a few times. What it binds is unknown. This entry is derived from a study of cytomegalovirus exposure and HLA in healthy donors. Study-level points and caveats: For presence/absence analyses, sequencing depth was assumed to be roughly uniform across donors. More clonal expansion characterized HLA-associated TCR beta chains than equally common others in a later analysis.

The CDR3 has 15 amino acids. Trimming shortened V by 4 bases and J by 4 bases, and 17 bases separated the two germline ends. Per the germline V gene, CDR1 is SGHRS and CDR2 is YFSETQ. PCR amplification relied on 60 Vbeta primers (plus 13 Jbeta primers). Data came from immunoSEQ multiplex PCR; TCRdb stores just in-frame clones and leaves some out. The table records 130,000 to 150,000 clones, roughly 78% of them present only once. Sequenced input: PBMCs. This TCR was recovered from a man aged 40-49 years in good health and CMV-seropositive. This chain joins TRBV5-1 and TRBJ2-5; D may be TRBD2 (6 bases). The CDR3 here is CASSTGLPAGETQYF. CDR3 DNA: TGCGCCAGCAGCACCGGACTACCCGCGGGAGAGACCCAGTACTTC.